Listed below are T cell receptor beta chains from one sample, sequenced in a study of Graves' ophthalmopathy and Graves' hyperthyroidism. MiXCR was run by TCRdb on the multiplex PCR reads, yielding one entry per CDR3 protein. This repertoire shows around 590,000 distinct CDR3 sequences, approximately 37% found once; its top ten account for over 3.5%. Sequencing was carried out using peripheral blood or thyroid tissue (not recorded which). These receptors came from an adult man with Graves' hyperthyroidism. CDR3s include the opening cysteine and the closing phenylalanine or tryptophan. Some rows mark clone size as missing; the rest say once, few, many or name a class of expanded clone.

size,V,CDR3
few,TRBV27,CASSLGGTGYTF
many,TRBV20-1,CSARDRRARANEKLFF
-,TRBV12-3/TRBV12-4,CASSGLAGQGGHEQYF
-,TRBV29-1,CSVRLPPPTDTQYF
-,TRBV7-9,CASSSVRGGEAFF
few,TRBV7-8,CASSPDSGANVLTF
many,TRBV10-3,CAISESQQGRHYGYTF
few,TRBV2,CASSFNPRGETQYF
many,TRBV20-1,CSARDPGLAGAYEQYF
-,TRBV7-2,CASSPDRGHEQFF
-,TRBV19,CASSIGGPGTGYTEAFF
-,TRBV19,CASSISDRYYGYTF
-,TRBV15,CATSRGGQGNQPQHF
-,TRBV6-5,CASSPYRRRTEAFF
many,TRBV2,CASSDRGGFGNTIYF
-,TRBV14,CASSQGLAGEETQYF
-,TRBV10-3,CAISDSRGEWETQHF
once,TRBV7-3,CASSLFGPGINEQFF
many,TRBV13,CASSLPGQADEQYF
many,TRBV29-1,CSVRQGLGYGYTF
many,TRBV20-1,CSAIYEQYF
many,TRBV7-8,CASSPEGQGFQPQHF
few,TRBV5-1,CASSFQGNYGHTF
-,TRBV10-3,CAIQDRTTNEQFF
many,TRBV4-1,CASSQDRGQYYEQYF
many,TRBV7-9,CASRPTGVSTEAFF
-,TRBV2,CASSTGARGYTF
few,TRBV7-2,CASSLSGTGIYTGELFF
few,TRBV4-1,CASSQAATRYEQYF
few,TRBV30,CAWSVRIGTGASYEQYF
-,TRBV7-3,CASSLRGGENTEAFF
-,TRBV5-8,CASSLWGSGTEAFF
many,TRBV2,CASTENTEAFF
-,TRBV7-9,CASSSSDRGDYEQYF
-,TRBV28,CASMTGWEGYTF
many,TRBV19,CASSISGQSNGYTF
-,TRBV5-1,CASSRGSGTPGDGNTIYF
-,TRBV30,CAWSAMPDSNQPQHF
-,TRBV5-4,CASSPALWGYGYTF
-,TRBV24-1,CATSDTRTGRDEQFF
-,TRBV11-3,CASSFAVHSGANVLTF
-,TRBV6-5,CASSYSAGYSGNTIYF
-,TRBV7-2,CASSLAQPNPGNTIYF
-,TRBV29-1,CSVETSGGINTGELFF
-,TRBV3-1,CASSQDLAVGYGYTF
many,TRBV20-1,CSARVDRGNYGYTF
many,TRBV7-8,CASSLGTGANQPQHF
-,TRBV7-9,CASSLMDRADTQYF
few,TRBV3-1,CASSQVWVNTGELFF
-,TRBV10-1,CASSESTVTYEQYF
many,TRBV5-8,CASSTGGDPIYEQYF
many,TRBV7-8,CASSLRPNTEAFF
many,TRBV7-9,CASSLGTGTPYGYTF
many,TRBV15,CATSREGGTNQPQHF